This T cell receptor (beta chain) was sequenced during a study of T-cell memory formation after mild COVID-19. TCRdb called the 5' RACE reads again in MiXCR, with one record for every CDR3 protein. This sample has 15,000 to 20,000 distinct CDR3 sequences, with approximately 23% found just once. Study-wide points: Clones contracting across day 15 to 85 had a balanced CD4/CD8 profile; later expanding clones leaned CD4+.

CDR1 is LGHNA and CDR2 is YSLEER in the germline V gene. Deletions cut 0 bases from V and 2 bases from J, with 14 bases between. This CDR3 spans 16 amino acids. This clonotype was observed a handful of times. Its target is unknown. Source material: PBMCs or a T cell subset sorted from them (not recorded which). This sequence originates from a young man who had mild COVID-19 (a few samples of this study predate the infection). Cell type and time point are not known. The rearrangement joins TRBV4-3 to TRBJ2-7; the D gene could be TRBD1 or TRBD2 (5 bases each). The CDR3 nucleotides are TGCGCCAGCAGCCAAGATAAAGGTGGGACCGCCTACGAGCAGTACTTC. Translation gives CASSQDKGGTAYEQYF.